This TCR beta chain came from a study of T cells in Graves' hyperthyroidism and ophthalmopathy. TCR beta CDR3 regions were amplified from RNA. The HTBI primer set drove a first-round RT-PCR of the TCR CDR3. One entry per CDR3 protein results from TCRdb running MiXCR on the multiplex PCR reads. The repertoire includes a few hundred thousand distinct CDR3 sequences, around a sixth of them detected once, and 35% to 50% sits in the top ten. Trimming pared 3 bases from V and 3 bases from J, leaving 17 bases between. Germline V gene data show CDR1 as ENHRY and CDR2 as SYGVKD. There are 16 residues in the CDR3.

The sequencing sample was made of blood. V gene TRBV10-3 combines with J gene TRBJ2-5; no firm D call. This TCR derives from a man younger than 35 with Graves' ophthalmopathy. CDR3 nucleotide sequence: TGTGCCATCAGTGACCCCGATCTTGGGGTTAAAGAGACCCAGTACTTC. This gives the protein CAISDPDLGVKETQYF.